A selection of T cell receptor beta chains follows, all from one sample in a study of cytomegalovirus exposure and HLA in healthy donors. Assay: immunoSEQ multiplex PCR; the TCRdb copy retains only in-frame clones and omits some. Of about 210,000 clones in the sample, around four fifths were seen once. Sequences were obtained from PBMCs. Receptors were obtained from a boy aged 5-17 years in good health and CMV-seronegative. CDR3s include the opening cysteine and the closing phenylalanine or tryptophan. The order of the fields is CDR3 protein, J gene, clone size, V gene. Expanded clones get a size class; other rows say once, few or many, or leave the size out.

cdr3_aa: CASSPRGVYNEQFF
j_call: TRBJ2-1
clone_size: once
v_call: TRBV18

cdr3_aa: CASAPGQTGTDTQYF
j_call: TRBJ2-3
clone_size: .
v_call: TRBV5-1

cdr3_aa: CASRLAGGAVGTQYF
j_call: TRBJ2-5
clone_size: .
v_call: TRBV6-5

cdr3_aa: CASSHTGATLDYGYTF
j_call: TRBJ1-2
clone_size: few
v_call: TRBV14

cdr3_aa: CASSLWPGVVKRDNSPLHF
j_call: TRBJ1-6
clone_size: .
v_call: TRBV5-5

cdr3_aa: CASSELYGSSYNSPLHF
j_call: TRBJ1-6
clone_size: few
v_call: TRBV7-2

cdr3_aa: CASRGTGDLSGNTIYF
j_call: TRBJ1-3
clone_size: .
v_call: TRBV7-9

cdr3_aa: CASSLEGEQPQHF
j_call: TRBJ1-5
clone_size: .
v_call: TRBV5-1

cdr3_aa: CASSLIRAGGADSPLHF
j_call: TRBJ1-6
clone_size: .
v_call: TRBV27

cdr3_aa: CASSRGQGLDDNYGYTF
j_call: TRBJ1-2
clone_size: .
v_call: TRBV7-9

cdr3_aa: CASSKARASLYNEQFF
j_call: TRBJ2-1
clone_size: .
v_call: TRBV21-1

cdr3_aa: CASSYGTSANTEAFF
j_call: TRBJ1-1
clone_size: .
v_call: TRBV6-5

cdr3_aa: CASSYSGLVYEQYF
j_call: TRBJ2-7
clone_size: .
v_call: TRBV6-5

cdr3_aa: CASSLNRGIAFF
j_call: TRBJ1-1
clone_size: .
v_call: TRBV5-6

cdr3_aa: CASSLQLTQGNYGYTF
j_call: TRBJ1-2
clone_size: .
v_call: TRBV19

cdr3_aa: CASSPSGTRYGYTF
j_call: TRBJ1-2
clone_size: .
v_call: TRBV23-1

cdr3_aa: CATRFGLSSGNTEAFF
j_call: TRBJ1-1
clone_size: .
v_call: TRBV10-3

cdr3_aa: CASSIRGSTDTQYF
j_call: TRBJ2-3
clone_size: .
v_call: TRBV19

cdr3_aa: CASSRTGRDTEAFF
j_call: TRBJ1-1
clone_size: .
v_call: TRBV5-1

cdr3_aa: CASSHSLAGRYNEQFF
j_call: TRBJ2-1
clone_size: .
v_call: TRBV4-1

cdr3_aa: CASSLYDRESYEQYF
j_call: TRBJ2-7
clone_size: few
v_call: TRBV5-6

cdr3_aa: CASSLTGQGADEQYF
j_call: TRBJ2-7
clone_size: .
v_call: TRBV13

cdr3_aa: CASSPWDRVYEQYF
j_call: .
clone_size: .
v_call: TRBV7-9

cdr3_aa: CASSLEPQRLAGDNEQFF
j_call: TRBJ2-1
clone_size: .
v_call: TRBV7-9

cdr3_aa: CASSPSGQPRLNQPQHF
j_call: TRBJ1-5
clone_size: few
v_call: TRBV7-8

cdr3_aa: CASSRTSGSADTQYF
j_call: TRBJ2-3
clone_size: .
v_call: TRBV7-9

cdr3_aa: CASSETGAEVHYGYTF
j_call: TRBJ1-2
clone_size: once
v_call: TRBV2

cdr3_aa: CASSGYRGRNTEAFF
j_call: TRBJ1-1
clone_size: .
v_call: TRBV5-4

cdr3_aa: CASSFSGSPGELFF
j_call: TRBJ2-2
clone_size: .
v_call: TRBV27

cdr3_aa: CASSIETGGYEQYF
j_call: TRBJ2-7
clone_size: .
v_call: TRBV5-4

cdr3_aa: CASSLIYYTEAFF
j_call: TRBJ1-1
clone_size: .
v_call: TRBV6-5

cdr3_aa: CSVEAEAAPSGNTIYF
j_call: TRBJ1-3
clone_size: .
v_call: TRBV29-1

cdr3_aa: CASSPPGQGGGGYTF
j_call: TRBJ1-2
clone_size: .
v_call: TRBV9

cdr3_aa: CSVDNPRGPYGYTF
j_call: TRBJ1-2
clone_size: .
v_call: TRBV29-1

cdr3_aa: CAWRRNEKLFF
j_call: TRBJ1-4
clone_size: .
v_call: TRBV30

cdr3_aa: CASSVDRGNAEAFF
j_call: TRBJ1-1
clone_size: few
v_call: TRBV6-1

cdr3_aa: CSSSTGLAGDTGELFF
j_call: TRBJ2-2
clone_size: .
v_call: TRBV7-9